Following are 9 T cell receptor beta chains from one sample sequenced in a study of cytomegalovirus exposure and HLA in healthy donors. This table comes from immunoSEQ multiplex PCR, and its TCRdb copy is limited to in-frame clones, with some not included. The sample lists 90,000 to 130,000 clones; approximately 85% were seen once. Sequenced material: PBMCs. Source of these receptors: a woman aged 18-29 years in good health and CMV-seronegative.

The CDR3 nucleotides read TGTGCCAGCTCACCGGTGACCCCTCTAGGATTGAGTGAGCAGTTCTTC. Amino acid sequence: CASSPVTPLGLSEQFF. V gene TRBV18 combines with J gene TRBJ2-1; D remains ambiguous. Trimming pared 3 bases from V and 9 bases from J, leaving 21 bases between. Germline assignment: CDR1 KGHSH and CDR2 LQKENI. The CDR3 runs 16 residues.

This chain links TRBV4-2 with TRBJ2-3, with TRBD2 as a possible D gene (5 bases). CDR1 is LGHNA, CDR2 YNFKEQ, per germline. The CDR3 totals 15 residues. V was pared by 0 bases and J by 0 bases, with 7 bases between. The CDR3 DNA reads as TGTGCCAGCAGCCAAGATCCGGGGAGCACAGATACGCAGTATTTT. Its protein is CASSQDPGSTDTQYF.

V is TRBV6-5 and J is TRBJ1-1; 10 nucleotides match TRBD1. Per the germline V gene, CDR1 is MNHEY and CDR2 is SVGAGI. V dropped 2 bases and J dropped 10; count of bases not matched to a gene: 13. The CDR3 length is 16 residues. Here the CDR3 reads CASSYPNRDRGLIAFF. The CDR3 DNA reads TGTGCCAGCAGTTACCCGAACCGGGACAGGGGATTAATAGCTTTCTTT.

This chain joins TRBV9 and TRBJ2-2, with D unresolved. The CDR3 has 15 residues. Germline values: CDR1 SGDLS, CDR2 YYNGEE. With 0 bases removed from V and 4 bases from J, the gap between germline ends came to 10 bases. The CDR3 reads CASSVGVEATGELFF. The CDR3 bases are TGTGCCAGCAGCGTAGGCGTAGAAGCCACCGGGGAGCTGTTTTTT. Combining the CDR3 with reference TRBV9 and TRBJ2-2 gives the whole variable domain DSGVTQTPKHLITATGQRVTLRCSPRSGDLSVYWYQQSLDQGLQFLIQYYNGEERAKGNILERFSAQQFPDLHSELNLSSLELGDSALYFCASSVGVEATGELFFGEGSRLTVL.

CDR3 region: CASSVRGTPGEQFF. CDR3 nucleotides: TGTGCCAGCAGTGTTCGAGGGACACCGGGAGAGCAGTTCTTC. The chain employs TRBV6-1 and TRBJ2-1; tentative D call: TRBD1 (6 bases). The germline gives CDR1 MNHNS, CDR2 SASEGT. V gave up 4 bases and J gave up 10 bases, with 17 bases separating them. The length of the CDR3 is 14 residues.

This clone was recorded a few times. The chain joins TRBV28 to TRBJ1-5; D is possibly TRBD1 (6 bases). The CDR3 runs to 15 residues. V lost 6 bases to trimming and J lost 2 bases, with 14 bases between them. Germline CDR1 is MDHEN and CDR2 is SYDVKM. The CDR3 DNA reads TGTGCCAGCAGAACACAGGGCGCTGGCAATCAGCCCCAGCATTTT. The encoded protein is CASRTQGAGNQPQHF.

The V call is TRBV9, the J call TRBJ1-5, with 7 bases identical to TRBD1. The CDR3 extends over 15 amino acids. Germline CDR1 SGDLS, CDR2 YYNGEE. The V and J ends lost 1 base and 4 bases, in that order; junction bases with no gene match: 5. CDR3 residues: CASSVTGQPNQPQHF. As DNA, the CDR3 is TGTGCCAGCAGCGTAACGGGACAGCCTAATCAGCCCCAGCATTTT.

The chain recombines TRBV4-1 with TRBJ2-7; perhaps TRBD1 as D (5 bases). Germline V gene data show CDR1 as MGHRA and CDR2 as YSYEKL. The V gene lost 4 bases and the J gene lost 3 bases, with 10 bases spanning the gap. This CDR3 contains 13 residues. The CDR3 protein is CASSRGQGYEQYF. CDR3 DNA sequence: TGCGCCAGCAGCCGAGGTCAGGGCTACGAGCAGTACTTC.

The chain recombines TRBV9 with TRBJ1-1; 9 bases align to TRBD1. CDR3 length equals 14 residues. The V gene's germline CDR1 is SGDLS and CDR2 YYNGEE. Trimming at V came to 0 bases and at J to 4 bases, leaving 1 base not matched to a gene. CDR3 nucleotides: TGTGCCAGCAGCGTAGGGGACAGGGTCACTGAAGCTTTCTTT. Residues: CASSVGDRVTEAFF.